The 19 T cell receptor beta chains in this list originate from one sample, sequenced in a study of Graves' ophthalmopathy and Graves' hyperthyroidism. The authors amplified TCR beta CDR3 regions from RNA transcripts. RT-PCR was first run with HTBI primers, then multiplex PCR in a second round. TCRdb re-called the multiplex PCR reads with MiXCR, one entry per CDR3 protein. Of a few hundred thousand distinct CDR3 sequences in the sample, about 21% were seen once. Specimen: peripheral blood. These receptors all come from a woman in her late teens or twenties with stable Graves' hyperthyroidism.

This clonotype was observed at least ten times. The V gene is TRBV6-1, the J gene TRBJ1-2; D remains unclear. The CDR3 loop spans 16 amino acids. V shed 6 bases and J shed 5 bases, with 22 bases lying between them. Germline V gene sequence: CDR1 MNHNS, CDR2 SASEGT. CDR3 DNA sequence: TGTGCCAGCAGGAAGACCAACTCCGAGCCCGGATATGGCTACACCTTC. Encoded protein: CASRKTNSEPGYGYTF.

With regard to this clonotype: A junction boundary mismatches the germline segment, possibly from a read error. This chain links TRBV6-1 with TRBJ2-7; D may be TRBD1 (5 bases). The CDR3 is made up of 14 amino acids. Germline CDR1 MNHNS, CDR2 SASEGT. Written as DNA, the CDR3 is TGTGTCAGCAGTGATATCGGCAGGGCCTACGAGCAGTACTTC. Encoded protein: CVSSDIGRAYEQYF.

This clonotype was picked up many times. The chain joins TRBV4-2 to TRBJ2-7, with D possibly being TRBD1 (6 bases). This CDR3 comprises 16 residues. Trimming took 0 bases from V and 6 from J, leaving 18 bases between them. Germline V gene sequence: CDR1 LGHNA, CDR2 YNFKEQ. The CDR3 here is CASSQEGRTARREQYF. For the CDR3, the DNA is TGTGCCAGCAGCCAAGAGGGGCGGACAGCTCGTCGCGAGCAGTACTTC.

This clonotype was seen many times. The V and J genes are TRBV7-8 and TRBJ1-2; D remains ambiguous. The CDR3 has 13 amino acids. Trimming stripped 1 base from V and 6 bases from J, with 9 bases between. The germline V gene encodes CDR1 SGHVS and CDR2 FQNEAQ. In nucleotides, the CDR3 is TGTGCCAGCAGCTTAGTACGGACGCATGGCTACACCTTC. Its translation is CASSLVRTHGYTF.

This clonotype was observed a few times. The V call is TRBV28, the J call TRBJ1-2; D is undetermined. This CDR3 has 12 residues. Germline V CDR1 and CDR2: MDHEN, SYDVKM. V lost 2 bases and J 4 bases, leaving 5 bases between the germline ends. This CDR3 is CASSLMSYGYTF. In DNA, the CDR3 is TGTGCCAGCAGTTTAATGAGCTATGGCTACACCTTC.

This clonotype has a count of ten or more. Germline and junction disagree at one end, which may indicate a read error. This chain uses TRBV12-3 or TRBV12-4 with TRBJ2-5, with no clear D. The CDR3 is 13 amino acids. CDR3 sequence reads: CASSLNPGETKYF. The CDR3, as DNA: TGTGCCAGCAGTTTGAACCCAGGAGAGACCAAGTACTTC.

This clonotype was found many times. The CDR3 is CASSDGRVNQPQHF. The CDR3, as DNA: TGTGCCAGCAGTGACGGACGGGTAAATCAGCCCCAGCATTTT. The chain employs TRBV6-2 or TRBV6-3 and TRBJ1-5, with D unresolved. CDR1 and CDR2 from the germline V gene are MNHEY and SVGEGT. Trimming removed 5 bases at V and 4 bases at J, with 12 bases between. The CDR3 is 14 residues long.

J is TRBJ2-2 and V is TRBV10-3, with TRBD1 identical over 7 bases. The CDR3 is 14 residues long. Germline lookup yields CDR1 ENHRY and CDR2 SYGVKD. Germline trimming cut 5 bases from V and 3 bases from J; bases unmatched to any gene: 3. CDR3 sequence: CAISTGTDTGELFF. The CDR3 bases are TGTGCCATCAGTACCGGGACAGACACCGGGGAGCTGTTTTTT.

This chain links TRBV5-1 with TRBJ2-7; D uncertain. The V and J ends lost 2 bases and 1 base respectively, with 10 bases between them. The CDR3 is 14 amino acids. Germline V gene lookup returns CDR1 SGHRS and CDR2 YFSETQ. In nucleotides, the CDR3 is TGCGCCAGCAGCTTCTCGATGGGGTCCTACGAGCAGTACTTC. It is translated as CASSFSMGSYEQYF.

This clonotype has a count of ten or more. Written as DNA, the CDR3 is TGTGCCAGCAGTTACTCATGGGGAGGGGAGCTGTTTTTT. Amino acids: CASSYSWGGELFF. This chain links TRBV6-2 or TRBV6-3 with TRBJ2-2; no definite D call. Per germline, CDR1 MNHEY and CDR2 SVGEGT. Trimming shortened V by 0 bases and J by 8 bases, and 7 bases separated the two germline ends. This CDR3 has 13 residues.

This clonotype was found many times. This chain uses TRBV19 with TRBJ1-1; D gene uncertain. Germline CDR1 LNHDA, CDR2 SQIVND (reference sequence). V lost 6 bases, J lost 1 base, and 12 bases lay in between. CDR3 size: 14 residues. This CDR3 is CASSPGQKNTEAFF. As DNA, the CDR3 is TGTGCCAGTAGCCCCGGGCAGAAGAACACTGAAGCTTTCTTT. Full variable domain (outside the CDR3, taken from reference TRBV19 and TRBJ1-1): DGGITQSPKYLFRKEGQNVTLSCEQNLNHDAMYWYRQDPGQGLRLIYYSQIVNDFQKGDIAEGYSVSREKKESFPLTVTSAQKNPTAFYLCASSPGQKNTEAFFGQGTRLTVV.

In this sample, this clonotype turned up many times. The rearrangement links TRBV20-1 to TRBJ2-4, with D possibly matching TRBD2 (6 bases). This CDR3 is built from 16 residues. Trimming cost V 3 bases and J 1 base, with 16 bases left between them. CDR1 is DFQATT and CDR2 is SNEGSKA in the germline V gene (reference sequence). The CDR3 reads CSARRWAEGAKNIQYF. In DNA, the CDR3 is TGCAGTGCTAGGAGGTGGGCGGAGGGGGCCAAAAACATTCAGTACTTC.

The V gene is TRBV6-1, the J gene TRBJ1-1; D uncertain. The CDR3 spans 12 residues. The V and J ends lost 6 bases and 1 base respectively, with 6 bases between them. Per the germline V gene, CDR1 is MNHNS and CDR2 is SASEGT. This CDR3 is CASRQRNTEAFF. The CDR3 DNA follows: TGTGCCAGCAGACAACGGAACACTGAAGCTTTCTTT.

The sample holds many counts of this clonotype. The V gene is TRBV6-2 or TRBV6-3, the J gene TRBJ2-1; D is unclear. Germline-derived CDR1 and CDR2 are MNHEY and SVGEGT. The length of the CDR3 is 14 residues. V was trimmed by 3 bases and J by 3 bases, leaving 9 bases between them. DNA of the CDR3: TGTGCCAGCAGTTATCAGGACGGCTACAATGAGCAGTTCTTC. It is translated as CASSYQDGYNEQFF.

V usage is TRBV4-1 and J usage is TRBJ2-7; 10 positions match TRBD2. The CDR3 runs to 16 residues. Germline trimming cut 4 bases from V and 3 bases from J; bases unmatched to any gene: 9. Germline loops: CDR1 MGHRA, CDR2 YSYEKL. CDR3 DNA: TGCGCCAGCAGCCTTTCGAGCGGGGGGGGACGCTACGAGCAGTACTTC. This gives the protein CASSLSSGGGRYEQYF.

V is TRBV7-8 and J is TRBJ2-7; D gene uncertain. The CDR3 spans 13 residues. The V end lost 4 bases, the J end lost 9 bases, and 16 bases lay between the germline ends. The germline CDR1 and CDR2 sequences are SGHVS and FQNEAQ. Written as DNA, the CDR3 is TGTGCCAGCAGCTCCCCCACCTCTACGGTGCAGTACTTC. Its protein product is CASSSPTSTVQYF.

This clonotype was found many times. The V and J genes are TRBV2 and TRBJ2-2, with 7 bases that match TRBD2. Germline V CDR1 and CDR2: SNHLY, FYNNEI. The CDR3 contains 15 residues. V was clipped by 5 bases and J by 2 bases; unmatched bases: 5. CDR3 DNA: TGTGCCAGCAGTTATACTAGCGCCAACACCGGGGAGCTGTTTTTT. This gives the protein CASSYTSANTGELFF.

This clonotype has ten or more counts. V usage is TRBV4-2 and J usage is TRBJ2-2, with D maybe TRBD1 (7 bases). The length of the CDR3 is 14 residues. CDR1 and CDR2 (germline): LGHNA, YNFKEQ. Trimming pared 2 bases from V and 6 bases from J, leaving 10 bases between. Here the CDR3 DNA reads TGTGCCAGCAGCCAACAGGGGGGCGCCGGGGAGCTGTTTTTT. Amino acids: CASSQQGGAGELFF.

This clonotype was counted only a few times. The chain has TRBV30 and TRBJ1-5, with D perhaps TRBD1 (6 bases). Trimming removed 5 bases from V and 6 bases from J, with 11 bases in between. CDR1 is GTSNPN, CDR2 SVGIG, per germline (reference sequence). This CDR3 comprises 12 residues. CDR3 nucleotide sequence: TGTGCCTGGTCTCAGGGGACTCAGCCCCAGCATTTT. Amino acid sequence: CAWSQGTQPQHF.